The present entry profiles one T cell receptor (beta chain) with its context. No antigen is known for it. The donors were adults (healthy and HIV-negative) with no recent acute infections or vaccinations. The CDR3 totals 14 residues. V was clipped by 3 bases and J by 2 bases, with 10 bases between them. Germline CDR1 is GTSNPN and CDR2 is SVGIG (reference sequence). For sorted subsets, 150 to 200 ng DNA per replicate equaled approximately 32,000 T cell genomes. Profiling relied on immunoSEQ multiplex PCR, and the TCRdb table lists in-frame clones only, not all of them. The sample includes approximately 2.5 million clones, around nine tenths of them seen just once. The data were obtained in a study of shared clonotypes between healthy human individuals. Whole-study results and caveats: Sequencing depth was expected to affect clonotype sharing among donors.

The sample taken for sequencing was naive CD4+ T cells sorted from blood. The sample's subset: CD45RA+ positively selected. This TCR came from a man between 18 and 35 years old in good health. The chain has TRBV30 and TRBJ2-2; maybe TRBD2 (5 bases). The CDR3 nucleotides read TGTGCCTGGAGGAGCGGACTCAACACCGGGGAGCTGTTTTTT. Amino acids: CAWRSGLNTGELFF.